Listed below are T cell receptor beta chains from one sample, sequenced in a study of human T cells and chemical hapten exposure. TCRdb analysed the RACE reads with MiXCR anew, one entry per CDR3 protein. Among approximately 57,000 distinct CDR3 sequences listed, over 7.5% were seen once. The specimen was whole blood, collected in connection with sensitization to the hapten diphenylcyclopropenone (DPC). Receptors originate from a woman between 40 and 55 years old with alopecia areata. Some clones in this sample may be carry-over from other donors' samples. CDR3s include the opening cysteine and the closing phenylalanine or tryptophan. The D gene is left open where the match is weak. The size field is filled for only some rows; it gives once, few, many or a size class.

j_call | clone_size | d_call | v_call | cdr3_nt | cdr3_aa
TRBJ1-2 | few | - | TRBV5-1 | TGCGCCAGCAGTCGGACCCTACAGGGCCTCTATGGCTACACCTTC | CASSRTLQGLYGYTF
TRBJ1-3 | - | TRBD1 | TRBV7-2 | TGTGCCAGCAGCTTATTCGAGGGACAGCCCCTAAGCACCATATATTTT | CASSLFEGQPLSTIYF
TRBJ2-3 | few | - | TRBV5-4 | TGTGCCAGCAGCTTGGACGGGCGCACAGATACGCAGTATTTT | CASSLDGRTDTQYF
TRBJ1-3 | many | - | TRBV20-1 | TGCAGTGTTGCGGTTGGAAACACCATATATTTT | CSVAVGNTIYF
TRBJ2-7 | - | - | TRBV28 | TGTGCCAGCTCCGGTCCCCCTGCCTACGAGCAGTACTTC | CASSGPPAYEQYF
TRBJ1-2 | - | - | TRBV29-1 | TGCAGCGTCCCGAGAGGGGGCTATGGCTACACCTTC | CSVPRGGYGYTF
TRBJ2-1 | many | - | TRBV20-1 | TGCAGTGCTAGAGAGCTAACGGGGGACTCCGGTGAGCAGTTCTTC | CSARELTGDSGEQFF
TRBJ2-3 | many | - | TRBV7-6 | TGTGCCAGCAGCCCCGGGGACAGCACAGATACGCAGTATTTT | CASSPGDSTDTQYF
TRBJ1-2 | many | - | TRBV5-1 | TGCGCCAGCAGCTTGGATTCTTCAGGGGCGGGAGGCTACACCTTC | CASSLDSSGAGGYTF
TRBJ2-1 | many | TRBD2 | TRBV14 | TGTGCCAGCAGCCAAGTTGTGGGAGGGACTGAGCAGTTCTTC | CASSQVVGGTEQFF
TRBJ2-3 | many | TRBD2 | TRBV20-1 | TGCAGTGCCTATCTCGGGGCTAGCGGGGTTCGTGATACGCAGTATTTT | CSAYLGASGVRDTQYF
TRBJ2-3 | - | TRBD2 | TRBV2 | TGTGCCAGCAGCTCCCTGGGCCAGCGGGGGGACATTATTACGCAGTATTTT | CASSSLGQRGDIITQYF
TRBJ2-3 | many | - | TRBV12-5 | TGTGCTAGTGGTTTGATCCTAGCCGTTTCAGATACGCAGTATTTT | CASGLILAVSDTQYF
TRBJ2-5 | many | - | TRBV20-1 | TGCAGTGCTAGTCGTACCGGGGTACAAGAGACCCAGTACTTC | CSASRTGVQETQYF
TRBJ1-5 | - | TRBD1 | TRBV4-1 | TGCGCCAGCAGCCCGAGGACAGGGAATCAGCCCCAGCATTTT | CASSPRTGNQPQHF
TRBJ1-6 | few | TRBD1 | TRBV7-9 | TGTGCCAGCAGAGGCCGACAGGGGGGGAATTCACCCCTCCACTTT | CASRGRQGGNSPLHF
TRBJ1-4 | few | - | TRBV11-2 | TGTGCCAGCAGCTTAGATTTCGGGATTAATGAAAAACTGTTTTTT | CASSLDFGINEKLFF
TRBJ2-1 | many | TRBD2 | TRBV24-1 | TGTGCCACCAGTGACAAACTAGCGGGGGTCTATAATGAGCAGTTCTTC | CATSDKLAGVYNEQFF
TRBJ1-1 | - | - | TRBV18 | TGTGCCAGCTCACCGGACAGAAAGAACACTGAAGCTTTCTTT | CASSPDRKNTEAFF
TRBJ2-1 | many | - | TRBV18 | TGTGCCAGCTCACCATCGGACGGGCGGGATGAGCAGTTCTTC | CASSPSDGRDEQFF
TRBJ2-3 | - | - | TRBV7-2 | TGTGCCAGCAGCGAACGACTAATAGCGACAGATACGCAGTATTTT | CASSERLIATDTQYF
TRBJ1-6 | many | TRBD1 | TRBV7-9 | TGTGCCAGCAGCCGAGCTGAGGGACAGGGGCTGAATTCACCCCTCCACTTT | CASSRAEGQGLNSPLHF
TRBJ1-2 | few | - | TRBV7-6 | TGTGCCAGCAGCTTAGACGGGGGGCGCGAAGGCTACACCTTC | CASSLDGGREGYTF
TRBJ1-2 | many | - | TRBV6-5 | TGTGCCAGCAGTTACTCATGGGGGGAACAGGAAGTAATGGATGGCTACACCTTC | CASSYSWGEQEVMDGYTF
TRBJ2-1 | many | - | TRBV5-5 | TGTGCCAGCAGCTTGGAGGGGCCCTACAATGAGCAGTTCTTC | CASSLEGPYNEQFF
TRBJ2-5 | few | TRBD2 | TRBV7-9 | TGTGCCAGCAGTCTAGGGACTAGCGGGGACCAAGAGACCCAGTACTTC | CASSLGTSGDQETQYF
TRBJ1-1 | few | - | TRBV4-3 | TGCGCCAGCAGCCAAGTTTACGGGTCGGGAACTGAAGCTTTCTTT | CASSQVYGSGTEAFF
TRBJ2-7 | many | TRBD1 | TRBV7-6 | TGTGCCAGCAGCTTAGCGGTCCAGGGGGCGTACGAGCAGTACTTC | CASSLAVQGAYEQYF
TRBJ2-7 | many | TRBD2 | TRBV2 | TGTGCCAGCAGTGGTTCTCCGGGGGGGCAGGAGCAGTACTTC | CASSGSPGGQEQYF
TRBJ2-7 | many | - | TRBV7-2 | TGTGCCAGCCAAGGGAACTCTATTTCCTACGAGCAGTACTTC | CASQGNSISYEQYF
TRBJ2-5 | - | - | TRBV9 | TGTGCCAGCAGCGTACGACTTCGGGCAGGGGAAGAGAGGGATGAGGAAGAGACCCAGTACTTC | CASSVRLRAGEERDEEETQYF
TRBJ1-2 | many | - | TRBV2 | TGTGCCAGCAGTGAAGCGCTTTTAAGGGATACGGATAACTATGGCTACACCTTC | CASSEALLRDTDNYGYTF
TRBJ2-3 | many | - | TRBV18 | TGTGCCAGCTCACCAGCCAAACTAGGAGCAGATACGCAGTATTTT | CASSPAKLGADTQYF
TRBJ2-6 | - | - | TRBV3-2 | TGTGCCAGCAGCCACCGGAGCTCTGGGGCCAACGTCCTGACTTTC | CASSHRSSGANVLTF
TRBJ2-7 | few | TRBD1 | TRBV7-9 | TGTGCCAGCAGCGGACAGGGGTTACTCTACGAGCAGTACTTC | CASSGQGLLYEQYF
TRBJ2-5 | - | - | TRBV5-1 | TGCGCCAGCAGCACCCAATCCCCGGGACTGTTATCTCAAGAGGCCCAGTACTTC | CASSTQSPGLLSQEAQYF
TRBJ2-7 | many | - | TRBV3-1 | TGTGCCAGCAGCCAAGATCCGGCTTGGGGGCAGTACTTC | CASSQDPAWGQYF
TRBJ1-1 | - | - | TRBV14 | TGTGCCAGCAGCCAATTGGAACCCGGGACGACGGGAGCTTTCTTT | CASSQLEPGTTGAFF
TRBJ2-1 | many | - | TRBV2 | TGTGCCGCAGGAGGGGGGGGCCGGAGCTCCTACAATGAGCAGTTCTTC | CAAGGGGRSSYNEQFF
TRBJ2-7 | many | TRBD2 | TRBV12-3/TRBV12-4 | TGTGCCAGCAGTGGTCCGGGACTAGTACAGTACTTC | CASSGPGLVQYF
TRBJ1-2 | many | - | TRBV4-1 | TGCGCCAGCAGCCAAGATCACGGATATGGCTACACCTTC | CASSQDHGYGYTF